The rows below give T cell receptor beta chains drawn from one sample of a study of shared clonotypes between healthy human individuals. Measured with immunoSEQ multiplex PCR; TCRdb has only the in-frame clones, and not every one. The table lists about 1.1 million clones, 75% to 80% of them singletons, with roughly 0.65% in the top ten. Source material: memory CD4+ T cells from PBMCs. The receptor source for this set is a young man in good health. Some clones in this sample may be carry-over from other donors' samples. Both conserved end residues are part of each CDR3. The D gene is left open where the match is weak. Clone size appears in some rows only: once, few, many, or a class for an expanded clone.

.	TRBJ2-7	TRBV21-1	many	CASSNRDEQYF	TGTGCCAGCAGCAACAGGGACGAGCAGTACTTC
TRBD1	TRBJ2-5	TRBV5-1	.	CASRRTGAQETQYF	TGCGCCAGCAGACGGACAGGGGCCCAAGAGACCCAGTACTTC
.	TRBJ2-7	TRBV10-3	.	CAISGNSQRSSYEQYF	TGTGCCATCAGTGGGAACAGCCAAAGGAGCTCCTACGAGCAGTACTTC
.	TRBJ1-2	TRBV30	.	CAWSVGHGYTF	TGTGCCTGGAGTGTAGGGCATGGCTACACCTTC
.	TRBJ2-1	TRBV11-2	.	CASSLTVGSYNEQFF	TGTGCCAGCAGCTTGACGGTGGGGTCCTACAATGAGCAGTTCTTC
TRBD1	TRBJ1-5	TRBV6-5	.	CASSTGVHQPQHF	TGTGCCAGCAGTACAGGGGTCCATCAGCCCCAGCATTTT
.	TRBJ2-5	TRBV28	.	CASSLRPTATQYF	TGTGCCAGCAGCCTCCGACCGACAGCCACCCAGTACTTC
TRBD1	TRBJ2-7	TRBV28	.	CASSFSYGTGGTYEQYF	TGTGCCAGCAGTTTCTCTTACGGGACAGGGGGGACCTACGAGCAGTACTTC
.	TRBJ1-4	TRBV7-8	.	CASNSKGATNEKLFF	TGTGCCAGCAACTCGAAAGGAGCAACTAATGAAAAACTGTTTTTT
.	TRBJ2-3	TRBV19	.	CASSMRTDTQYF	TGTGCCAGTAGTATGCGGACAGATACGCAGTATTTT
TRBD1	TRBJ1-2	TRBV27	.	CASSRTGEGHGYTF	TGTGCCAGCAGTCGAACAGGGGAGGGACATGGCTACACCTTC
.	TRBJ2-7	TRBV7-3	.	CASSLVVSGEQYF	TGTGCCAGCAGCCTGGTTGTAAGCGGCGAGCAGTACTTC
.	TRBJ2-2	TRBV7-8	.	CASSPARAGVNTGELFF	TGTGCCAGCTCCCCCGCCCGGGCAGGGGTGAACACCGGGGAGCTGTTTTTT
.	TRBJ2-1	TRBV11-3	.	CASSFRTGGGGEQFF	TGTGCCAGCAGCTTCCGGACGGGCGGAGGGGGTGAGCAGTTCTTC
TRBD2	TRBJ2-7	TRBV25-1	once	CASSDRAASGSYEQYF	TGTGCCAGCAGTGATAGGGCGGCTAGCGGGAGTTACGAGCAGTACTTC
.	TRBJ2-7	TRBV4-1	.	CASSQPNRASRDEQYF	TGCGCCAGCAGCCAGCCAAACAGGGCCTCTAGGGACGAGCAGTACTTC
TRBD1	TRBJ1-2	TRBV28	.	CASKDRAKGGYTF	TGTGCCAGCAAGGACAGGGCGAAGGGAGGCTACACCTTC
TRBD1	TRBJ2-1	TRBV19	.	CASSRTTGGPYNEQFF	TGTGCCAGTAGCCGGACCACAGGGGGCCCCTACAATGAGCAGTTCTTC
.	TRBJ2-1	TRBV4-2	.	CASSQDPGTLYNEQFF	TGTGCCAGCAGCCAAGATCCCGGGACCCTCTACAATGAGCAGTTCTTC
TRBD2	TRBJ2-3	TRBV6-1	.	CASSGVSGRTIRARDTQYF	TGTGCCAGCAGTGGGGTTAGCGGGAGAACCATAAGAGCACGGGATACGCAGTATTTT
.	TRBJ2-7	TRBV28	.	CASGTRPGRELYEQYF	TGTGCCAGCGGAACTAGACCAGGCAGGGAGCTGTACGAGCAGTACTTC
.	TRBJ2-7	TRBV21-1	many	CASSQKGQEQYF	TGTGCCAGCAGCCAGAAAGGGCAGGAGCAGTACTTC
.	TRBJ2-6	TRBV28	.	CASSLGFFSGANVLTF	TGTGCCAGCAGTTTGGGGTTTTTCTCTGGGGCCAACGTCCTGACTTTC
.	TRBJ2-5	TRBV7-6	.	CASSLPQETQYF	TGTGCCAGCAGCTTACCCCAAGAGACCCAGTACTTC
.	TRBJ2-1	TRBV11-1	.	CASSLTFLASEQFF	TGTGCCAGCAGCTTAACCTTTCTGGCCAGTGAGCAGTTCTTC
TRBD1	TRBJ2-3	TRBV7-9	.	CASSLVGQGTDTQYF	TGTGCCAGCAGCTTAGTTGGACAGGGCACAGATACGCAGTATTTT
TRBD1	TRBJ2-1	TRBV11-3	once	CASSFGQGAVNEQFF	TGTGCCAGCAGCTTCGGACAGGGGGCCGTCAATGAGCAGTTCTTC
TRBD2	TRBJ2-2	TRBV4-2	.	CASSLSLGLAANTGELFF	TGTGCCAGCAGCCTTTCACTGGGACTAGCGGCGAACACCGGGGAGCTGTTTTTT
TRBD1	TRBJ2-4	TRBV27	once	CASSSLRDRTLNIQYF	TGTGCCAGCAGCTCCCTCCGGGACAGGACCCTAAACATTCAGTACTTC
.	TRBJ2-2	TRBV7-8	.	CASSLEFGTGELFF	TGTGCCAGCAGCTTAGAGTTCGGCACCGGGGAGCTGTTTTTT
.	TRBJ1-3	TRBV5-6	once	CASSPSPGGSGNTIYF	TGTGCCAGCAGCCCGTCCCCCGGAGGGTCTGGAAACACCATATATTTT
.	TRBJ1-2	TRBV25-1	.	CASSELRGGYTF	TGTGCCAGCAGTGAGCTAAGAGGTGGCTACACCTTC
.	TRBJ2-1	TRBV25-1	.	CASRGSLNEQFF	TGTGCCAGCAGGGGTAGCCTAAATGAGCAGTTCTTC
.	TRBJ2-3	TRBV5-4	.	CASSLGTTDTQYF	TGTGCCAGCAGCTTGGGGACCACAGATACGCAGTATTTT
.	TRBJ2-2	TRBV28	.	CASATAGAGTGELFF	TGTGCCAGCGCGACCGCAGGGGCGGGCACCGGGGAGCTGTTTTTT
.	TRBJ1-1	TRBV7-2	.	CASSLGIGDTEAFF	TGTGCCAGCAGCTTAGGAATTGGAGACACTGAAGCTTTCTTT
TRBD1	TRBJ2-1	TRBV18	.	CASSPRAGQGNEQFF	TGTGCCAGCTCACCACGGGCAGGACAGGGGAATGAGCAGTTCTTC
TRBD2	TRBJ2-2	TRBV5-1	few	CASSFSPSGSFSGELFF	TGCGCCAGCAGCTTTTCTCCTAGCGGGAGTTTTAGCGGGGAGCTGTTTTTT
TRBD1	TRBJ1-2	TRBV6-6	.	CASSSPGDRNYGYTF	TGTGCCAGCAGTTCACCCGGGGACAGAAACTATGGCTACACCTTC
.	TRBJ1-5	TRBV15	.	CATSRDFTGGSGNQPQHF	TGTGCCACCAGCAGAGATTTCACTGGGGGCAGCGGTAATCAGCCCCAGCATTTT
TRBD2	TRBJ2-3	TRBV2	.	CASAGGRADTQYF	TGTGCCAGCGCGGGCGGGAGGGCAGATACGCAGTATTTT
TRBD2	TRBJ2-5	TRBV28	.	CASSFVVAGGPEETQYF	TGTGCCAGCAGTTTCGTTGTAGCGGGAGGGCCCGAAGAGACCCAGTACTTC